The 13 T cell receptor beta chains in this list originate from one sample, sequenced in a study of blood T cell repertoires in COVID-19. Some clones are missing from TCRdb's copy, which holds only in-frame ones; the method was immunoSEQ multiplex PCR. This table holds around 160,000 clones, around four fifths found once. The sequencing input was peripheral blood. The source is a human donor in a cohort sampled during active COVID-19.

The V and J genes are TRBV3-1 (or the pseudogene TRBV3-2) and TRBJ2-2; 7 nucleotides agree with TRBD2. Trimming took 2 bases from V and 4 from J; bases not matched to a gene: 13. Germline-derived CDR1 and CDR2 are LGHDT and YNNKEL (reference sequence). The CDR3 is made up of 18 amino acids. The CDR3 nucleotides read TGTGCCAGCAGCCAATTCCCGGGAGGTCCCCTGGGCACCGGGGAGCTGTTTTTT. Its protein is CASSQFPGGPLGTGELFF.

Only a few counts were recorded for this clone. V is TRBV2 and J is TRBJ2-5, with TRBD2 as a possible D gene (6 bases). Between the trimmed V and J ends, which lost 7 bases and 0 bases, there was a span of 24 bases. The germline gives CDR1 SNHLY, CDR2 FYNNEI. CDR3 length equals 18 residues. The CDR3 spells CASKGSSEFLWYQETQYF. The CDR3 nucleotides read TGTGCCAGCAAAGGGTCTAGCGAATTTCTTTGGTACCAAGAGACCCAGTACTTC.

This clone was observed once. The rearrangement uses TRBV7-2 and TRBJ2-3; 13 bases map to TRBD2. The CDR3 covers 16 residues. V lost 1 base to trimming and J lost 6 bases; unmatched junction nucleotides: 4. Germline V lookup: CDR1 SGHTA, CDR2 FQGNSA. The CDR3 DNA sequence: TGTGCCAGCAGCTTAGAAGTACTAGCGGGGGGGGATACGCAGTATTTT. This encodes CASSLEVLAGGDTQYF.

V gene TRBV30 combines with J gene TRBJ2-5, with 10 bases that match TRBD1. Germline values: CDR1 GTSNPN, CDR2 SVGIG (reference sequence). V lost 7 bases to trimming and J lost 7 bases; unmatched junction nucleotides: 18. The length of the CDR3 is 16 residues. CDR3 in amino acids: CASQDRGEQRLGTQYF. DNA of the CDR3: TGTGCCTCCCAGGACAGGGGGGAGCAAAGATTGGGGACCCAGTACTTC.

The chain combines TRBV13 with TRBJ2-7, with TRBD1 matching 8 bases. This CDR3 is 17 amino acids long. Germline CDR1 is PRHDT and CDR2 is FYEKMQ (reference sequence). V lost 0 bases to trimming and J lost 1 base; unmatched junction nucleotides: 8. The CDR3 protein is CASSLGRGLGRSYEQYF. CDR3 DNA sequence: TGTGCCAGCAGCTTAGGCAGGGGGCTTGGTCGATCCTACGAGCAGTACTTC.

The rearrangement joins TRBV28 to TRBJ2-7; 8 nucleotides align to TRBD2. Germline lookup yields CDR1 MDHEN and CDR2 SYDVKM. After removal of 5 bases from V and 3 bases from J, the junction contained 6 bases not matched to a gene. This CDR3 contains 14 residues. Here the CDR3 reads CASSPGLEYYEQYF. CDR3 DNA: TGTGCCAGCAGTCCGGGACTAGAGTACTACGAGCAGTACTTC.

The J gene is TRBJ1-3, the V gene TRBV15; D is possibly TRBD1 (5 bases). The CDR3 length is 16 residues. Germline V gives CDR1 LNHNV, CDR2 YYDKDF (reference sequence). Trimming shortened V by 0 bases and J by 1 base, and 10 bases separated the two germline ends. CDR3 bases: TGTGCCACCAGCAGAGAAGCGGGGGGGTCTGGAAACACCATATATTTT. Protein: CATSREAGGSGNTIYF.

The rearrangement links TRBV4-3 to TRBJ2-3; 9 bases match TRBD2. Germline loops: CDR1 LGHNA, CDR2 YSLEER. V shed 1 base, J shed 0 bases, and the junction held 2 bases outside the gene matches. The CDR3 has 16 residues. The CDR3 region has the DNA TGCGCCAGCAGCCAAGGGACTAGCGTTAGCACAGATACGCAGTATTTT. It specifies CASSQGTSVSTDTQYF.

This clone was counted many times. V usage is TRBV10-1 and J usage is TRBJ1-1; 7 bases line up with TRBD1. CDR3 size: 12 residues. The V gene end was trimmed by 6 bases and the J gene end by 3 bases; junction bases not matched to a gene: 1. Germline assignment: CDR1 WNHNN and CDR2 SYGVQD (reference sequence). CDR3 nucleotides: TGCGCCAGCAGCCAGGGGGACACTGAAGCTTTCTTT. It is translated as CASSQGDTEAFF.

The rearrangement uses TRBV7-8 and TRBJ2-5; TRBD1 aligns across 10 bases. There are 14 residues in the CDR3. V gave up 5 bases and J gave up 5 bases; unmatched junction bases: 5. Germline lookup yields CDR1 SGHVS and CDR2 FQNEAQ. The CDR3 DNA reads TGTGCCAGCAGCCCGGGACAGGGGAGGGAGACCCAGTACTTC. Its protein is CASSPGQGRETQYF. The full variable domain, completed using reference TRBV7-8 and TRBJ2-5, is GAGVSQSPRYKVAKRGQDVALRCDPISGHVSLFWYQQALGQGPEFLTYFQNEAQLDKSGLPSDRFFAERPEGSVSTLKIQRTQQEDSAVYLCASSPGQGRETQYFGPGTRLLVL.

The chain combines TRBV27 with TRBJ2-1; D possibly corresponds to TRBD2 (5 bases). Germline CDR1 and CDR2: MNHEY and SMNVEV (reference sequence). V lost 6 bases, J lost 9 bases, and 18 bases lay in between. This CDR3 is built from 14 residues. This CDR3 reads CASSGRALGPEQFF. In DNA, the CDR3 is TGTGCCAGCAGCGGGCGGGCCCTAGGCCCTGAGCAGTTCTTC.

The chain uses TRBV4-3 and TRBJ2-1; D might be TRBD2 (5 bases). Trimming took off 1 base at V and 7 bases at J, with 8 bases between the two ends. The CDR3 contains 13 residues. Germline-derived CDR1 and CDR2 are LGHNA and YSLEER. CDR3 sequence: CASSQVRENEQFF. CDR3 in DNA: TGCGCCAGCAGCCAAGTAAGGGAGAATGAGCAGTTCTTC.

This clone has just one count. The chain links TRBV29-1 to TRBJ1-1; TRBD1 is a possible D gene (5 bases). The length of the CDR3 is 16 residues. The V end lost 6 bases, the J end lost 3 bases, and 23 bases lay between the germline ends. Looked up from germline, CDR1 is SQVTM and CDR2 is ANQGSEA. The CDR3 nucleotides are TGCAGCGTCAGGGTCGGTGGTGGGGCTGATGACACTGAAGCTTTCTTT. Translating gives CSVRVGGGADDTEAFF.